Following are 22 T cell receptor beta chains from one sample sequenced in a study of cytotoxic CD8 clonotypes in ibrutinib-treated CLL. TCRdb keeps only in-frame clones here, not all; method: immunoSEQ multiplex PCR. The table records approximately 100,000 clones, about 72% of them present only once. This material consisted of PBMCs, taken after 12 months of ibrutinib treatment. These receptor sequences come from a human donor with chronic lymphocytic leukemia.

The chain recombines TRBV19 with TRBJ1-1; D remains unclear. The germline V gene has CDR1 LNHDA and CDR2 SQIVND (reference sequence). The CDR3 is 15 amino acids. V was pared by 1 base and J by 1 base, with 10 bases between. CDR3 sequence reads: CASSIGGHPNTEAFF. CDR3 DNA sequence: TGTGCCAGTAGTATAGGAGGCCATCCGAACACTGAAGCTTTCTTT.

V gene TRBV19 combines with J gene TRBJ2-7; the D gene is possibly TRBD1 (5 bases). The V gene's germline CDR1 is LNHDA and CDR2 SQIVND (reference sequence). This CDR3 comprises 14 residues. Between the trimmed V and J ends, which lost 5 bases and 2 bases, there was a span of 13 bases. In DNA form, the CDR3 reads TGTGCCAGTAGTGGCCAGGGTACCACCTACGAGCAGTACTTC. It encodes CASSGQGTTYEQYF.

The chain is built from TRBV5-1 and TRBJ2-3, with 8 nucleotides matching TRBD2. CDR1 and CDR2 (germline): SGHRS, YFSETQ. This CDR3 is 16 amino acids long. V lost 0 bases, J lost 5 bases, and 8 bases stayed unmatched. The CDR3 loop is CASSLGMAGGVDTQYF. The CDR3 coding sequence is TGCGCCAGCAGCTTGGGAATGGCGGGGGGCGTAGATACGCAGTATTTT.

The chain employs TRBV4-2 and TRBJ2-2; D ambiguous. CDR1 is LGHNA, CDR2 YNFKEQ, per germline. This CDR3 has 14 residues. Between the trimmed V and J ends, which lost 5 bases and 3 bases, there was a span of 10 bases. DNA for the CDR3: TGTGCCAGCAGCGGCTACTCCCACACCGGGGAGCTGTTTTTT. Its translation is CASSGYSHTGELFF.

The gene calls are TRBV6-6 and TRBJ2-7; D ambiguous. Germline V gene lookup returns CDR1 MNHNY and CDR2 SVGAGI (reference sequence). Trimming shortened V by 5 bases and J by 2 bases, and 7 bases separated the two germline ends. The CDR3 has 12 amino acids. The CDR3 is CASSPAPYEQYF. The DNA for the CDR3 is TGTGCCAGCAGTCCGGCACCCTACGAGCAGTACTTC.

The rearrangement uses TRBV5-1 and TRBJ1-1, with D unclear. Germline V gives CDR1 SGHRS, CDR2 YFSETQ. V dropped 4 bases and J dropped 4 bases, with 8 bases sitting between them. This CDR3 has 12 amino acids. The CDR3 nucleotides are TGCGCCAGCAGCGATCGGAGCACTGAAGCTTTCTTT. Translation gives CASSDRSTEAFF. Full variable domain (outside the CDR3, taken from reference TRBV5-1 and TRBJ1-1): KAGVTQTPRYLIKTRGQQVTLSCSPISGHRSVSWYQQTPGQGLQFLFEYFSETQRNKGNFPGRFSGRQFSNSRSEMNVSTLELGDSALYLCASSDRSTEAFFGQGTRLTVV.

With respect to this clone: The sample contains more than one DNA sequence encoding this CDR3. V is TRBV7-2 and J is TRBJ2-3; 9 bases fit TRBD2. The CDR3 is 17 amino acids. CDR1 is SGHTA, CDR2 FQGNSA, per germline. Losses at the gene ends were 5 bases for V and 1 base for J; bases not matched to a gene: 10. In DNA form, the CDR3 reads TGTGCCAGCAGCCCCGGATTAGCGGGGGTAGGCACAGATACGCAGTATTTT. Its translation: CASSPGLAGVGTDTQYF.

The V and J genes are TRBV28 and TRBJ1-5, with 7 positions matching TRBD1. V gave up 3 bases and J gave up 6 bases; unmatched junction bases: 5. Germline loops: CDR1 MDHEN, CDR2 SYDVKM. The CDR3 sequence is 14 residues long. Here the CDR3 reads CASSFEGAPQPQHF. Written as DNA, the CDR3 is TGTGCCAGCAGTTTTGAGGGGGCGCCTCAGCCCCAGCATTTT.

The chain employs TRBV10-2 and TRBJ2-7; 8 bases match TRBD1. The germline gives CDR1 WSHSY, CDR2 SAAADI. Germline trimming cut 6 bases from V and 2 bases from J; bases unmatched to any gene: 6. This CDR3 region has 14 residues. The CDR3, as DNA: TGCGCCAGCAGGTCGGACAGGGACGCCTACGAGCAGTACTTC. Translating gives CASRSDRDAYEQYF.

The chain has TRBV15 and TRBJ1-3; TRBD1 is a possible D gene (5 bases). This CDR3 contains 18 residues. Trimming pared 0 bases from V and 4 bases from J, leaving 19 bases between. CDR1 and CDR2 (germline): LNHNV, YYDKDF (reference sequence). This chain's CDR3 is CATSRDTTAGTKGNTIYF. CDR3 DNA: TGTGCCACCAGCAGAGATACCACGGCAGGGACGAAAGGAAACACCATATATTTT.

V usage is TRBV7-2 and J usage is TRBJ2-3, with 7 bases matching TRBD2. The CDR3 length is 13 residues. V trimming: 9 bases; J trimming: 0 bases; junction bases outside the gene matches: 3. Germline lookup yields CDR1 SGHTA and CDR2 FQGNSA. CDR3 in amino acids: CASLADSTDTQYF. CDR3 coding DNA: TGTGCCAGTCTAGCGGATAGCACAGATACGCAGTATTTT.

As DNA, the CDR3 is TGTGCCAGCAGCTTAGGGCAGAGCTCCTACGAGCAGTACTTC. It yields the protein CASSLGQSSYEQYF. V and J are TRBV7-2 and TRBJ2-7; D is ambiguous. This CDR3 contains 14 residues. Trimming shortened V by 1 base and J by 0 bases, and 7 bases separated the two germline ends. Germline-derived CDR1 and CDR2 are SGHTA and FQGNSA.

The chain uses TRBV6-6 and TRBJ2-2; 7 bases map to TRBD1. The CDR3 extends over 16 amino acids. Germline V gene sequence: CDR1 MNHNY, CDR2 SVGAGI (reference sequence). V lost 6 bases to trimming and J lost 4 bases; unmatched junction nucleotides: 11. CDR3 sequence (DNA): TGTGCCAGCAGGCGAATCCGGGACAGCGGCACCGGGGAGCTGTTTTTT. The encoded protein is CASRRIRDSGTGELFF.

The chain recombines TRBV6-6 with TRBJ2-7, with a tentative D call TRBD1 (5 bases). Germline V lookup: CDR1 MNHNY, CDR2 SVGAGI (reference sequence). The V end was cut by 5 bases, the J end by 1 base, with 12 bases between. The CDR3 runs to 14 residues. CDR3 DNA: TGTGCCAGCAGTACAGGCAAGCTGTCCTACGAGCAGTACTTC. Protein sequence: CASSTGKLSYEQYF.

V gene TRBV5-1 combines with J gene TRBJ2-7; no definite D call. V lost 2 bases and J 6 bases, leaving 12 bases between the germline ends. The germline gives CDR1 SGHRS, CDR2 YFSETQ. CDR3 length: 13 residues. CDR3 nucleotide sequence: TGCGCCAGCAGCTTCGACGGAACTCGCGAGCAGTACTTC. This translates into CASSFDGTREQYF. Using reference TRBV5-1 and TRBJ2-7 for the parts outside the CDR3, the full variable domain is KAGVTQTPRYLIKTRGQQVTLSCSPISGHRSVSWYQQTPGQGLQFLFEYFSETQRNKGNFPGRFSGRQFSNSRSEMNVSTLELGDSALYLCASSFDGTREQYFGPGTRLTVT.

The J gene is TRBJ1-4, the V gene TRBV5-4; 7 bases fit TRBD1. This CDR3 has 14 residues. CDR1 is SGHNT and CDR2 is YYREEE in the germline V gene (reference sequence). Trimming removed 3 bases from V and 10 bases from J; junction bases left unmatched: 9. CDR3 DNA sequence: TGTGCCAGCAGCTACGGGACAGTGTTAGGAAAACTGTTTTTT. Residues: CASSYGTVLGKLFF.

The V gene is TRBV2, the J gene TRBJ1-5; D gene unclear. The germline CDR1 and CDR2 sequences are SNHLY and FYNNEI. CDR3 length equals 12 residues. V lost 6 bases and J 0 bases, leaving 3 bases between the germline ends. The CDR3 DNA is TGTGCCAGCAGGGGTAGCAATCAGCCCCAGCATTTT. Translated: CASRGSNQPQHF.

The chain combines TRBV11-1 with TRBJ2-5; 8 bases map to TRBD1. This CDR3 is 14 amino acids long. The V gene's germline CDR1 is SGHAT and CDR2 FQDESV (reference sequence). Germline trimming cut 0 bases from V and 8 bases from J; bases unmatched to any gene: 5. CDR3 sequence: CASSLADRAGTQYF. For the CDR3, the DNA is TGTGCCAGCAGCTTAGCGGACAGGGCTGGAACCCAGTACTTC. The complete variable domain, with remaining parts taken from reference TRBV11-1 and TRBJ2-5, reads EAEVAQSPRYKITEKSQAVAFWCDPISGHATLYWYRQILGQGPELLVQFQDESVVDDSQLPKDRFSAERLKGVDSTLKIQPAELGDSAMYLCASSLADRAGTQYFGPGTRLLVL.

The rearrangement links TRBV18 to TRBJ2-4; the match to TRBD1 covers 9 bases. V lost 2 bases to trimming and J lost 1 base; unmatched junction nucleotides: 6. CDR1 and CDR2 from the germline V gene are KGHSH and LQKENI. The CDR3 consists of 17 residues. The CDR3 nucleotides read TGTGCCAGCTCACCAGGGACAGGGAAAGACGCCAAAAACATTCAGTACTTC. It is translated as CASSPGTGKDAKNIQYF.

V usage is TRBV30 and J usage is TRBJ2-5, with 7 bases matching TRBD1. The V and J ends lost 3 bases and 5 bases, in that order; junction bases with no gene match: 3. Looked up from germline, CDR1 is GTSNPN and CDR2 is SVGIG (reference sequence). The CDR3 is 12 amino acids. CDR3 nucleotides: TGTGCCTGGAGAGGGGGCGGGGAGACCCAGTACTTC. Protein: CAWRGGGETQYF.

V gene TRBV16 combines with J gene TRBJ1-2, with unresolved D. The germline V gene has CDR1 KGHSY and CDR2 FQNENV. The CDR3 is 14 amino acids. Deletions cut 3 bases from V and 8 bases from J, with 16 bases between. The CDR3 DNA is TGTGCCAGCAGCCACCGGCTTAGAGGGCAAGGCTACACCTTC. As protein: CASSHRLRGQGYTF.

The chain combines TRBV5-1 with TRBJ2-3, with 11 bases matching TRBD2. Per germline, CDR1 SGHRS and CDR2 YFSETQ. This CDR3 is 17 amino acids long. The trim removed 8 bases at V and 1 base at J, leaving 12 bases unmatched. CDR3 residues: CASQTSGVFTGTDTQYF. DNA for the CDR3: TGCGCCAGTCAGACTAGCGGGGTATTCACCGGCACAGATACGCAGTATTTT.